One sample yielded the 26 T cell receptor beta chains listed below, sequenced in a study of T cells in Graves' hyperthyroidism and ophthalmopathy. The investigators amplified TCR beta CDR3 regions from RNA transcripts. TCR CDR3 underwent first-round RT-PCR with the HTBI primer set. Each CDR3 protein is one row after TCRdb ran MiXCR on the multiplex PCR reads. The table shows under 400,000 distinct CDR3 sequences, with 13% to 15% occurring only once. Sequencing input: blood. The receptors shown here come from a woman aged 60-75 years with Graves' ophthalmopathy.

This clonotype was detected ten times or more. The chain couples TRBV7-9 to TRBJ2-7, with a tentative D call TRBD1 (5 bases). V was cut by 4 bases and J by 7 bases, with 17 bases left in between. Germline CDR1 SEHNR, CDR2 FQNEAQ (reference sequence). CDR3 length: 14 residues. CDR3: CASSSRTGAKEQYF. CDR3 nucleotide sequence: TGTGCCAGCAGCTCCCGTACAGGCGCTAAGGAGCAGTACTTC. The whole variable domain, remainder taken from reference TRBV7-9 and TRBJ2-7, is DTGVSQNPRHKITKRGQNVTFRCDPISEHNRLYWYRQTLGQGPEFLTYFQNEAQLEKSRLLSDRFSAERPKGSFSTLEIQRTEQGDSAMYLCASSSRTGAKEQYFGPGTRLTVT.

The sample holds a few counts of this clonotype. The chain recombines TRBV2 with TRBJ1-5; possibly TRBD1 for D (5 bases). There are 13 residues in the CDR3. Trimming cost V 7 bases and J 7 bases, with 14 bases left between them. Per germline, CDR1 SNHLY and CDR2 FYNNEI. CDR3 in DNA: TGTGCCAGCATGAGGACAAGAGACCAGCCCCAGCATTTT. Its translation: CASMRTRDQPQHF. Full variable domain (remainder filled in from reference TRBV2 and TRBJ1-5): EPEVTQTPSHQVTQMGQEVILRCVPISNHLYFYWYRQILGQKVEFLVSFYNNEISEKSEIFDDQFSVERPDGSNFTLKIRSTKLEDSAMYFCASMRTRDQPQHFGDGTRLSIL.

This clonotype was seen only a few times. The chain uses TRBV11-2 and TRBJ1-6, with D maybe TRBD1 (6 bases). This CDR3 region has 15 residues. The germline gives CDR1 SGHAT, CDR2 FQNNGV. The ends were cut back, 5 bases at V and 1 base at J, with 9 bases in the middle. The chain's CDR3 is CASSPQGSYNSPLHF. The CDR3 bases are TGTGCCAGCAGCCCGCAGGGGTCCTATAATTCACCCCTCCACTTT.

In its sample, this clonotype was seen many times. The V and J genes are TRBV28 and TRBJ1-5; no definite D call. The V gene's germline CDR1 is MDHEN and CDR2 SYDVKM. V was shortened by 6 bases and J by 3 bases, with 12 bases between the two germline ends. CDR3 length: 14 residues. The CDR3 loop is CASSQNRYNQPQHF. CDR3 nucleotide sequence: TGTGCCAGCAGCCAAAACAGATACAATCAGCCCCAGCATTTT. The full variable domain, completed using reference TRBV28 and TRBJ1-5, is DVKVTQSSRYLVKRTGEKVFLECVQDMDHENMFWYRQDPGLGLRLIYFSYDVKMKEKGDIPEGYSVSREKKERFSLILESASTNQTSMYLCASSQNRYNQPQHFGDGTRLSIL.

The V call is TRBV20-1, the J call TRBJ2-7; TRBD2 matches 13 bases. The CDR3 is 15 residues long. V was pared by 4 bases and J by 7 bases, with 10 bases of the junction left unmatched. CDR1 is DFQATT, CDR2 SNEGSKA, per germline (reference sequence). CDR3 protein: CSANSWTSGSGEQYF. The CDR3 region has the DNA TGCAGTGCTAACTCCTGGACTAGCGGGAGCGGAGAGCAGTACTTC.

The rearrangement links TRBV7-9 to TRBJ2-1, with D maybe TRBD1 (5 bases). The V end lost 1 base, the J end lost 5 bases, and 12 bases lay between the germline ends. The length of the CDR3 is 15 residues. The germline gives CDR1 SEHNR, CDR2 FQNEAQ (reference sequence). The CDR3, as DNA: TGTGCCAGCAGCTTAGTAGGGGCCGCCGACAATGAGCAGTTCTTC. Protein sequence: CASSLVGAADNEQFF.

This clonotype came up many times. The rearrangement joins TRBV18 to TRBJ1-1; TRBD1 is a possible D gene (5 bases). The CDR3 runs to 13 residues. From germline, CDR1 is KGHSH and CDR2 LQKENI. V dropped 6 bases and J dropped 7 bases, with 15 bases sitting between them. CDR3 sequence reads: CASSLGLDIEAFF. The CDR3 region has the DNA TGTGCCAGCTCGCTCGGGCTGGACATTGAAGCTTTCTTT.

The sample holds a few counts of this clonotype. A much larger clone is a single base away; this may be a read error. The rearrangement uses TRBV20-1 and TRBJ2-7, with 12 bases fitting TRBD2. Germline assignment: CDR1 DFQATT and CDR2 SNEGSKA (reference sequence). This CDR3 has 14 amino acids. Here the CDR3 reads CNAPRTSGNYEQYF. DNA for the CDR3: TGCAATGCTCCCCGGACTAGCGGGAACTACGAGCAGTACTTC.

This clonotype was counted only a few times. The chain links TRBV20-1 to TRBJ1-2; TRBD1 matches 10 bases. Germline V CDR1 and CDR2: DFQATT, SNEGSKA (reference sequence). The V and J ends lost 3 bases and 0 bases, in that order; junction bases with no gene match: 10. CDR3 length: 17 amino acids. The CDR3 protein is CSARTGTGVSANYGYTF. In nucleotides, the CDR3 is TGCAGTGCTAGGACCGGGACAGGGGTATCGGCTAACTATGGCTACACCTTC.

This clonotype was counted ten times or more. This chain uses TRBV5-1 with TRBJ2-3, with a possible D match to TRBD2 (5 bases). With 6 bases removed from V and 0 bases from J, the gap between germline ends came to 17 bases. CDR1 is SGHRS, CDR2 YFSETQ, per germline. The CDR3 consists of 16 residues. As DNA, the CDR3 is TGCGCCAGCAAACCAGAGGCGGGCACTAGCACAGATACGCAGTATTTT. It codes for CASKPEAGTSTDTQYF.

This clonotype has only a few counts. CDR3 loop: CASSLRLLQETQYF. In nucleotides, the CDR3 is TGTGCCAGCAGCTTAAGACTACTCCAAGAGACCCAGTACTTC. The chain uses TRBV11-2 and TRBJ2-5; D is possibly TRBD2 (5 bases). The germline V and J ends were trimmed by 2 bases and 1 base, with 8 bases remaining between them. Germline CDR1 is SGHAT and CDR2 is FQNNGV. The CDR3 is 14 residues long.

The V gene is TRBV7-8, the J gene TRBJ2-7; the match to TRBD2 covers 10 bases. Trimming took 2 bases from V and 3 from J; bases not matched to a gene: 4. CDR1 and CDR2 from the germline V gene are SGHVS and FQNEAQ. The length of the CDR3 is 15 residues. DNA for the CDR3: TGTGCCAGCAGCTTACGTCGGACTAGCGGCTACGAGCAGTACTTC. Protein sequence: CASSLRRTSGYEQYF.

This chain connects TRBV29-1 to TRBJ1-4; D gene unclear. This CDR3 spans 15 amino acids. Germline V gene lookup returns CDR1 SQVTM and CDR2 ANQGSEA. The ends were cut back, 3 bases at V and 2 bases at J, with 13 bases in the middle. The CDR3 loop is CSVEVAVGTNEKLFF. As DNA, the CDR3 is TGCAGCGTTGAGGTCGCAGTCGGGACTAATGAAAAACTGTTTTTT.

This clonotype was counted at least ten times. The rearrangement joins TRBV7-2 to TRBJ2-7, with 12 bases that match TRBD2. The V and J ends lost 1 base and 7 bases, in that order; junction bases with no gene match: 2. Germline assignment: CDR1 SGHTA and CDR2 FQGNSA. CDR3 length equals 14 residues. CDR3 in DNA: TGTGCCAGCAGCTTAGGACTAGCGGGGGTAGAGCAGTACTTC. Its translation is CASSLGLAGVEQYF.

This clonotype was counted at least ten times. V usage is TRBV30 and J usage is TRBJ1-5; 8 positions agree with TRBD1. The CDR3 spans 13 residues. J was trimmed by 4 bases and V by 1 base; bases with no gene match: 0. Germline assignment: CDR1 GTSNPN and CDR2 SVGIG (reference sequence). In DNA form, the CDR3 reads TGTGCCTGGAGTGGACAGGGGAATCAGCCCCAGCATTTT. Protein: CAWSGQGNQPQHF.

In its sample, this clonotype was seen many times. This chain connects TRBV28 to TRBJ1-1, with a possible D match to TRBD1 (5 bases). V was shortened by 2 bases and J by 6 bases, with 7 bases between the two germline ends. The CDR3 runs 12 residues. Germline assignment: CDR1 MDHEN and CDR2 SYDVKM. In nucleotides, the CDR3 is TGTGCCAGCAGTTTAAAGGGGCCTGAAGCTTTCTTT. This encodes CASSLKGPEAFF.

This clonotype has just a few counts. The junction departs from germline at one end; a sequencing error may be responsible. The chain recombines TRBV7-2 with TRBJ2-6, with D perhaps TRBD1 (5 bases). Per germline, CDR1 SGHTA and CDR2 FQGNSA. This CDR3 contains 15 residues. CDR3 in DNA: TGTGCCAGCAGCTTAGGGTGGGCTGGGGCCAACGTCCTGGCTTTC. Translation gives CASSLGWAGANVLAF.

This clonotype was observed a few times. The DNA of the CDR3 is TGTGCCAGCAGGCAAACCCAGGCGGCCAATCAGCCCCAGCATTTT. This sequence encodes CASRQTQAANQPQHF. J is TRBJ1-5 and V is TRBV6-1; D gene ambiguous. The germline V gene encodes CDR1 MNHNS and CDR2 SASEGT. V gave up 6 bases and J gave up 3 bases, with 15 bases separating them. This CDR3 has 15 residues.

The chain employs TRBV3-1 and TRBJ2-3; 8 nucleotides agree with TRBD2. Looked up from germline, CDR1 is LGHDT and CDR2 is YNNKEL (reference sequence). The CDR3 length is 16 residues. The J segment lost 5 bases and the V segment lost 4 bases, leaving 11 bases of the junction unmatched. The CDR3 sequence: CASSRGLAGGGDTQYF. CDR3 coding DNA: TGTGCCAGCAGCCGCGGACTAGCAGGAGGTGGAGATACGCAGTATTTT.

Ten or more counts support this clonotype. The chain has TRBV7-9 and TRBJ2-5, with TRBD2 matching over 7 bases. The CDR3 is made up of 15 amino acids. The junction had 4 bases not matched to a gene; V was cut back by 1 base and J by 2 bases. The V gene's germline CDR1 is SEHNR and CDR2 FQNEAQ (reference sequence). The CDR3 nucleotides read TGTGCCAGCAGCTTAGGTGGCGGGGGTCAAGAGACCCAGTACTTC. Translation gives CASSLGGGGQETQYF.

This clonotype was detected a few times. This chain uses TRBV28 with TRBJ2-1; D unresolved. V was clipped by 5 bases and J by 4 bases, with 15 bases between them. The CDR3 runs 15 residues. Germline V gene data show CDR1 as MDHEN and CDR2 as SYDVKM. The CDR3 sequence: CASSLTTPGYNEQFF. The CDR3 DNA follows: TGTGCCAGCAGTCTCACTACCCCTGGGTACAATGAGCAGTTCTTC. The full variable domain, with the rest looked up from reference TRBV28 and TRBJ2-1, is DVKVTQSSRYLVKRTGEKVFLECVQDMDHENMFWYRQDPGLGLRLIYFSYDVKMKEKGDIPEGYSVSREKKERFSLILESASTNQTSMYLCASSLTTPGYNEQFFGPGTRLTVL.

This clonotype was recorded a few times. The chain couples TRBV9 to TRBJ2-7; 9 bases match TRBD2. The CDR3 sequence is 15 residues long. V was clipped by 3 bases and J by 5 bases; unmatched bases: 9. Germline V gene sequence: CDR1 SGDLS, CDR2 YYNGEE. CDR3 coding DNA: TGTGCCAGCAGCGCAGGGGCGGGAGGGGTCCACGAGCAGTACTTC. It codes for CASSAGAGGVHEQYF.

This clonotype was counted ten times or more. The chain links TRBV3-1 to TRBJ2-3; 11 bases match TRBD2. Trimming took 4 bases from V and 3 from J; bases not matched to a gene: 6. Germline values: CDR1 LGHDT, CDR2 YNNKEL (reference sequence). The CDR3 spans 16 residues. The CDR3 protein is CASSPLAGGGTDTQYF. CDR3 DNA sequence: TGTGCCAGCAGCCCCCTAGCGGGAGGAGGGACAGATACGCAGTATTTT.

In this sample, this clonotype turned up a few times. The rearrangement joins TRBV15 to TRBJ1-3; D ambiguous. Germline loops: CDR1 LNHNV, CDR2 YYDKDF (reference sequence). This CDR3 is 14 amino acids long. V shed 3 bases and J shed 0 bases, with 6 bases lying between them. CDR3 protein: CATSSRASGNTIYF. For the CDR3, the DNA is TGTGCCACCAGCAGCCGGGCCTCTGGAAACACCATATATTTT. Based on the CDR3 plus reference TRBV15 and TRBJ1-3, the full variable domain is DAMVIQNPRYQVTQFGKPVTLSCSQTLNHNVMYWYQQKSSQAPKLLFHYYDKDFNNEADTPDNFQSRRPNTSFCFLDIRSPGLGDTAMYLCATSSRASGNTIYFGEGSWLTVV.

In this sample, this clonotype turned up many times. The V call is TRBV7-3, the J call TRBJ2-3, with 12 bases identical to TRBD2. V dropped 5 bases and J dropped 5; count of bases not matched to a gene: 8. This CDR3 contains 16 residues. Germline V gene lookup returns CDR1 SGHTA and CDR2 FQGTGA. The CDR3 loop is CASSRLLAGGRDTQYF. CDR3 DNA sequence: TGTGCCAGCAGCCGACTACTAGCGGGAGGCAGAGATACGCAGTATTTT.

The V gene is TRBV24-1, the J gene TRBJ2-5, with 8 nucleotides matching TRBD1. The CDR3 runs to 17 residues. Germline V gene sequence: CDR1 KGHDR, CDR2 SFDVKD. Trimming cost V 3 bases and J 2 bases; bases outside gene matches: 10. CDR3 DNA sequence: TGTGCCACCAGTGATCCCACCGGACAGGGTGGGCAAGAGACCCAGTACTTC. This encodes CATSDPTGQGGQETQYF.